Shown below are 8 T cell receptor beta chains from a single sample sequenced in a study of blood T cells in healthy people across ages. Primed by a sample-barcoded 5' primer and a J-beta primer mix, a second PCR proceeded for roughly 6 to 12 cycles. TCRdb re-called the 5' RACE reads through MiXCR, storing one row per CDR3 protein. This table holds about 1.8 million distinct CDR3 sequences, 49% found once. Sequencing used blood. These receptor sequences come from a middle-aged woman in good health.

This clonotype turned up a few times. The chain joins TRBV24-1 to TRBJ2-3, with D unclear. V lost 5 bases to trimming and J lost 6 bases, with 5 bases between them. The CDR3 length is 11 residues. Germline assignment: CDR1 KGHDR and CDR2 SFDVKD. This CDR3 is CATSVRDTQYF. The DNA for the CDR3 is TGTGCCACCAGTGTGAGGGATACGCAGTATTTT.

The J gene is TRBJ1-6, the V gene TRBV5-1; D unclear. The CDR3 sequence is 11 residues long. Germline V gene data show CDR1 as SGHRS and CDR2 as YFSETQ. V was shortened by 5 bases and J by 15 bases, with 12 bases between the two germline ends. The CDR3, as DNA: TGCGCCAGCAGTCTGGTGGATCTCCTCCACTTT. It specifies CASSLVDLLHF.

The table lists this clonotype with a few counts. The gene calls are TRBV3-1 and TRBJ2-1; TRBD2 matches at 13 bases. Trimming cost V 5 bases and J 0 bases; bases outside gene matches: 7. The CDR3 covers 18 residues. Germline CDR1 LGHDT, CDR2 YNNKEL (reference sequence). The CDR3 DNA sequence: TGTGCCAGCAGCTTGACTAGCGGGGGGTCGAGCTCCTACAATGAGCAGTTCTTC. It is translated as CASSLTSGGSSSYNEQFF.

The chain links TRBV6-5 to TRBJ1-2; tentative D call: TRBD1 (6 bases). The CDR3 consists of 15 residues. Germline values: CDR1 MNHEY, CDR2 SVGAGI. The V and J ends lost 4 bases and 6 bases respectively, with 18 bases between them. In DNA form, the CDR3 reads TGTGCCAGCAGTTCCCTGGTAGACAGGTTCCATGGCTACACCTTC. Its translation is CASSSLVDRFHGYTF.

This chain's CDR3 is CSARKTANQETQYF. CDR3 coding DNA: TGCAGTGCTAGGAAGACGGCGAACCAAGAGACCCAGTACTTC. V gene TRBV20-1 combines with J gene TRBJ2-5; D call uncertain. The germline V and J ends were trimmed by 3 bases and 0 bases, with 11 bases remaining between them. This CDR3 region has 14 residues. Germline CDR1 and CDR2: DFQATT and SNEGSKA (reference sequence).

The chain joins TRBV28 to TRBJ2-3; a possible D gene is TRBD1 (5 bases). The length of the CDR3 is 13 residues. V was cut by 10 bases and J by 3 bases, with 14 bases left in between. Germline CDR1 MDHEN, CDR2 SYDVKM. The CDR3 loop reads CATWQGGTDTQYF. The CDR3, as DNA: TGTGCCACCTGGCAGGGCGGAACAGATACGCAGTATTTT.

This clonotype was detected only once. The chain carries TRBV4-3 and TRBJ2-1; 10 bases fit TRBD1. The trim removed 3 bases at V and 6 bases at J, leaving 5 bases unmatched. CDR1 and CDR2 from the germline V gene are LGHNA and YSLEER. This CDR3 region has 15 residues. The chain's CDR3 is CASSQGQGKGNEQFF. As DNA, the CDR3 is TGCGCCAGCAGCCAGGGACAGGGGAAGGGCAATGAGCAGTTCTTC.

This rearrangement joins TRBV12-3 or TRBV12-4 to TRBJ2-7; D is perhaps TRBD1 (6 bases). The CDR3 is made up of 14 amino acids. With 6 bases removed from V and 4 bases from J, the gap between germline ends came to 16 bases. The CDR3 DNA reads TGTGCCAGCAGGGAGACAGGTTGGTCGTACGAGCAGTACTTC. Amino acids: CASRETGWSYEQYF.